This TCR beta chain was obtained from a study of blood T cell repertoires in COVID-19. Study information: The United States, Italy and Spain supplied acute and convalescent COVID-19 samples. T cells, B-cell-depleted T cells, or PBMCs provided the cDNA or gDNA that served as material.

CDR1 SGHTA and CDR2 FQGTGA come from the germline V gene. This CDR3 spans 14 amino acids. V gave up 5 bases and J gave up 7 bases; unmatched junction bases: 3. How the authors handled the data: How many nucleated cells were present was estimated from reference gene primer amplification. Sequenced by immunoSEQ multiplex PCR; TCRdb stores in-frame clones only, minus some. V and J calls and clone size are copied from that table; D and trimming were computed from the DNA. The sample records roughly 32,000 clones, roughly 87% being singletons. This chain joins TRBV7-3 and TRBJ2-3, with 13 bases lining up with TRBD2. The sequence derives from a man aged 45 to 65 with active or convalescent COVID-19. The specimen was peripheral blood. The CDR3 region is CASSLGTSGNTQYF. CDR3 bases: TGTGCCAGCAGCCTAGGGACTAGCGGGAATACGCAGTATTTT.